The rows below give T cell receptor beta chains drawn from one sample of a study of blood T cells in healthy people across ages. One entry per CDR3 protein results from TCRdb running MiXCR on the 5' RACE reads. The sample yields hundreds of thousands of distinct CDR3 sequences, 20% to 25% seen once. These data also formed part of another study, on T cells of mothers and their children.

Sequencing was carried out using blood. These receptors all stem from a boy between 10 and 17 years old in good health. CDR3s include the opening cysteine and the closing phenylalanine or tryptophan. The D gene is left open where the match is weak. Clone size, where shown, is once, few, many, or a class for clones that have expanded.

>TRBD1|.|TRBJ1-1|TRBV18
CASSPPTLDRSGTEAFF
TGTGCCAGCTCACCACCTACATTGGACAGGAGTGGAACTGAAGCTTTCTTT
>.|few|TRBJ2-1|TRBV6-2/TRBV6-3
CASSQRSQVYNEQFF
TGTGCCAGCAGTCAAAGGTCCCAGGTCTACAATGAGCAGTTCTTC
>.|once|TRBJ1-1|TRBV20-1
CSVSQRGKNTEAFF
TGCAGTGTCAGCCAGAGGGGGAAAAACACTGAAGCTTTCTTT
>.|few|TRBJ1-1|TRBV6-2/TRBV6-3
CASSYATDTEAFF
TGTGCCAGCAGTTACGCCACGGACACTGAAGCTTTCTTT
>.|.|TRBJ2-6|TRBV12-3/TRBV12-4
CASSFITGTGGANVLTF
TGTGCCAGCAGTTTTATAACCGGGACCGGAGGGGCCAACGTCCTGACTTTC
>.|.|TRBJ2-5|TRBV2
CASSEWPSQETQYF
TGTGCCAGCAGTGAGTGGCCGTCACAAGAGACCCAGTACTTC
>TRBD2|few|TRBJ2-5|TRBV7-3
CASSALAGEETQYF
TGTGCCAGCAGCGCCCTAGCGGGGGAAGAGACCCAGTACTTC
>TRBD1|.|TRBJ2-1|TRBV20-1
CSATGTANEQFF
TGCAGTGCAACCGGGACAGCAAATGAGCAGTTCTTC
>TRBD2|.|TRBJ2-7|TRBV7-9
CASRGFEAAGGQYF
TGTGCCAGCCGGGGATTCGAAGCGGCGGGAGGGCAGTACTTC
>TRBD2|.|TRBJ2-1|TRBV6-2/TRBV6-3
CASSRSSGPHNEQFF
TGTGCCAGCAGTCGATCTAGCGGGCCTCACAATGAGCAGTTCTTC
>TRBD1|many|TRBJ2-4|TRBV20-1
CSAMTGGDIQYF
TGCAGTGCTATGACAGGGGGGGACATTCAGTACTTC
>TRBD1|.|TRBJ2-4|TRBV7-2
CASSSFVGGDDIQYF
TGTGCCAGCAGCTCCTTTGTAGGGGGCGACGACATTCAGTACTTC